This TCR beta chain was identified during a study of blood T cell repertoires in COVID-19. Study-wide background: The cDNA or gDNA used as material had been derived from T cells, B-cell-depleted T cells, or PBMCs.

Only in-frame clones appear in the TCRdb table, and some are missing; sequencing was by immunoSEQ multiplex PCR. This table has approximately 130,000 clones, 83% appearing once. The V and J ends lost 2 bases and 3 bases, in that order; junction bases with no gene match: 4. Germline-derived CDR1 and CDR2 are MNHEY and SMNVEV (reference sequence). The CDR3 contains 15 residues. The sequencing input was peripheral blood. This chain uses TRBV27 with TRBJ2-1, with 7 positions matching TRBD2. This receptor was obtained from a man older than 75 with active or convalescent COVID-19. The CDR3 DNA sequence: TGTGCCAGCAGTTTAGGGAGGGCCGGCTACAATGAGCAGTTCTTC. Protein: CASSLGRAGYNEQFF.